These 27 T cell receptor beta chains originate from one sample sequenced in a study of T cell responses to AZD1222 COVID-19 vaccine. Method: immunoSEQ multiplex PCR; TCRdb's copy keeps in-frame clones and lacks some. The data hold 100,000 to 150,000 clones, with around 90% observed a single time. The sample here was peripheral blood, taken on day 0 of AZD1222 vaccination. The receptor set was obtained from an adult in good health.

This chain links TRBV7-9 with TRBJ1-1; TRBD1 aligns across 10 bases. CDR1 SEHNR and CDR2 FQNEAQ come from the germline V gene (reference sequence). V gave up 4 bases and J gave up 3 bases; unmatched junction bases: 8. The CDR3 runs to 16 residues. DNA of the CDR3: TGTGCCAGCAGCTCCCAGGACAGGGGGATGGACACTGAAGCTTTCTTT. Residues: CASSSQDRGMDTEAFF.

This rearrangement joins TRBV24-1 to TRBJ1-5; 9 nucleotides agree with TRBD1. J was trimmed by 5 bases and V by 3 bases; bases with no gene match: 4. The CDR3 length is 15 residues. Germline V gene lookup returns CDR1 KGHDR and CDR2 SFDVKD. The CDR3 sequence: CATSDIGDRDQPQHF. The CDR3 bases are TGTGCCACCAGTGATATCGGGGACAGGGATCAGCCCCAGCATTTT.

The chain uses TRBV19 and TRBJ1-4, with D unclear. The CDR3 covers 12 residues. V lost 4 bases and J 14 bases, leaving 14 bases between the germline ends. Germline V gene lookup returns CDR1 LNHDA and CDR2 SQIVND (reference sequence). The CDR3 sequence: CASSTTGRQLFF. In DNA, the CDR3 is TGTGCCAGTAGTACTACCGGACGTCAGCTGTTTTTT.

The chain is built from TRBV7-6 and TRBJ2-2, with D uncertain. The CDR3 extends over 13 amino acids. Per germline, CDR1 SGHVS and CDR2 FNYEAQ. With 5 bases removed from V and 4 bases from J, the gap between germline ends came to 8 bases. CDR3: CASSLRLTGELFF. CDR3 DNA: TGTGCCAGCAGCCTGAGACTCACCGGGGAGCTGTTTTTT. Full variable domain (remainder filled in from reference TRBV7-6 and TRBJ2-2): GAGVSQSPRYKVTKRGQDVALRCDPISGHVSLYWYRQALGQGPEFLTYFNYEAQQDKSGLPNDRFSAERPEGSISTLTIQRTEQRDSAMYRCASSLRLTGELFFGEGSRLTVL.

The V call is TRBV19, the J call TRBJ1-5; no definite D call. The length of the CDR3 is 15 residues. The germline CDR1 and CDR2 sequences are LNHDA and SQIVND (reference sequence). The V end lost 3 bases, the J end lost 1 base, and 10 bases lay between the germline ends. CDR3 coding DNA: TGTGCCAGTAGTATTAGTGGAAAAAGCAATCAGCCCCAGCATTTT. This sequence encodes CASSISGKSNQPQHF.

This clone has only one observation. The genes are TRBV18 and TRBJ1-1; no definite D call. From germline, CDR1 is KGHSH and CDR2 LQKENI. The CDR3 loop spans 15 amino acids. V was trimmed by 3 bases and J by 0 bases, leaving 11 bases between them. The CDR3 loop is CASSPDPVLNTEAFF. The CDR3, as DNA: TGTGCCAGCTCACCCGACCCTGTACTGAACACTGAAGCTTTCTTT.

The chain couples TRBV5-8 to TRBJ2-7; a possible D gene is TRBD2 (7 bases). CDR1 SGHTS and CDR2 YDEGEE come from the germline V gene. V lost 1 base and J lost 5, with 16 bases in between. The CDR3 runs 15 residues. CDR3 sequence (DNA): TGTGCCAGCAGCTTGAAGGGGGGACTACAGAACGAGCAGTACTTC. Translated, it gives CASSLKGGLQNEQYF.

This clone was seen a handful of times. The V and J genes are TRBV7-3 and TRBJ2-1; TRBD2 is a possible D gene (7 bases). V was cut by 5 bases and J by 4 bases, with 12 bases left in between. The CDR3 spans 14 residues. Germline V gene sequence: CDR1 SGHTA, CDR2 FQGTGA. The CDR3 protein is CASSPGGPYNEQFF. The DNA of the CDR3 is TGTGCCAGCAGCCCCGGGGGGCCGTACAATGAGCAGTTCTTC.

The genes are TRBV18 and TRBJ1-2; D call uncertain. The CDR3 is made up of 14 amino acids. The V gene lost 3 bases and the J gene lost 4 bases, with 12 bases spanning the gap. Germline values: CDR1 KGHSH, CDR2 LQKENI. The CDR3 coding sequence is TGTGCCAGCTCACCCCAAAGCCAAACCTATGGCTACACCTTC. It yields the protein CASSPQSQTYGYTF. Supplemented by reference TRBV18 and TRBJ1-2, the full variable domain reads NAGVMQNPRHLVRRRGQEARLRCSPMKGHSHVYWYRQLPEEGLKFMVYLQKENIIDESGMPKERFSAEFPKEGPSILRIQQVVRGDSAAYFCASSPQSQTYGYTFGSGTRLTVV.

V gene TRBV3-1 (or the pseudogene TRBV3-2) combines with J gene TRBJ1-2; D unclear. CDR1 LGHDT and CDR2 YNNKEL come from the germline V gene (reference sequence). The CDR3 has 14 residues. Deletions cut 0 bases from V and 7 bases from J, with 12 bases between. This chain's CDR3 is CASSQDFAAGGYTF. The CDR3 DNA follows: TGTGCCAGCAGCCAAGATTTCGCGGCTGGTGGCTACACCTTC.

The CDR3 DNA is TGTGCCAGCAGCTGGGGGGACAGGTGGAGCAATCAGCCCCAGCATTTT. The encoded protein is CASSWGDRWSNQPQHF. The V and J genes are TRBV7-4 and TRBJ1-5, with TRBD1 identical over 8 bases. Losses at the gene ends were 4 bases for V and 1 base for J; bases not matched to a gene: 6. CDR1 is SGHVT, CDR2 SQSDAQ, per germline. CDR3 length equals 16 residues.

This clone was observed a handful of times. The chain carries TRBV19 and TRBJ2-1; D is ambiguous. CDR3 size: 17 residues. Germline V gene sequence: CDR1 LNHDA, CDR2 SQIVND (reference sequence). Trimming took 5 bases from V and 0 from J, leaving 17 bases between them. The CDR3 sequence is CASSFRAGHSSYNEQFF. CDR3 in DNA: TGTGCCAGTAGTTTTAGGGCCGGGCACAGCTCCTACAATGAGCAGTTCTTC.

The V call is TRBV19, the J call TRBJ1-6; possible D gene TRBD1, 5 bases. Germline lookup yields CDR1 LNHDA and CDR2 SQIVND (reference sequence). V dropped 9 bases and J dropped 6 bases, with 18 bases sitting between them. The CDR3 totals 15 residues. CDR3 nucleotides: TGTGCCAGCAGAAAGGGGTCCTTACTTAATTCACCCCTCCACTTT. As protein: CASRKGSLLNSPLHF. Based on the CDR3 plus reference TRBV19 and TRBJ1-6, the full variable domain is DGGITQSPKYLFRKEGQNVTLSCEQNLNHDAMYWYRQDPGQGLRLIYYSQIVNDFQKGDIAEGYSVSREKKESFPLTVTSAQKNPTAFYLCASRKGSLLNSPLHFGNGTRLTVT.

The chain carries TRBV4-3 and TRBJ1-5, with D tentatively TRBD1 (6 bases). The CDR3 length is 13 residues. Trimming shortened V by 0 bases and J by 6 bases, and 6 bases separated the two germline ends. Germline V gene data show CDR1 as LGHNA and CDR2 as YSLEER. CDR3 residues: CASSQEQGQPQHF. The CDR3 DNA follows: TGCGCCAGCAGCCAAGAACAGGGTCAGCCCCAGCATTTT.

The V call is TRBV9, the J call TRBJ2-1, with D perhaps TRBD2 (7 bases). The CDR3 has 15 residues. Germline CDR1 is SGDLS and CDR2 is YYNGEE. V lost 4 bases and J 2 bases, leaving 13 bases between the germline ends. The CDR3 nucleotides are TGTGCCAGCAGCCTTTTGGGGGGGCCCTACAATGAGCAGTTCTTC. Protein sequence: CASSLLGGPYNEQFF.

This chain uses TRBV3-1 (or the pseudogene TRBV3-2) with TRBJ2-5, with D uncertain. The CDR3 spans 12 residues. V dropped 2 bases and J dropped 4 bases, with 5 bases sitting between them. Germline CDR1 is LGHDT and CDR2 is YNNKEL (reference sequence). CDR3 in DNA: TGTGCCAGCAGCCAATCGGGAGAGACCCAGTACTTC. Its translation: CASSQSGETQYF.

This chain links TRBV9 with TRBJ2-7; D gene uncertain. Germline lookup yields CDR1 SGDLS and CDR2 YYNGEE. The CDR3 is 14 residues long. The V end lost 4 bases, the J end lost 0 bases, and 11 bases lay between the germline ends. The CDR3 DNA reads TGTGCCAGCAGCCCCCTCCTTAGCTCCTACGAGCAGTACTTC. Translation gives CASSPLLSSYEQYF.

This sequence joins TRBV25-1 and TRBJ1-6, with 9 bases matching TRBD1. V shed 8 bases and J 14 bases; nucleotides not matched to a gene: 10. This CDR3 spans 13 amino acids. Germline V gene lookup returns CDR1 MGHDK and CDR2 SYGVNS. This CDR3 is CASGTGLGESLHF. In nucleotides, the CDR3 is TGTGCCAGCGGGACAGGGCTCGGAGAGTCCCTCCACTTT.

The V gene is TRBV3-1 (or the pseudogene TRBV3-2), the J gene TRBJ1-1, with a possible D match to TRBD1 (6 bases). This CDR3 has 13 amino acids. Germline lookup yields CDR1 LGHDT and CDR2 YNNKEL (reference sequence). V lost 4 bases and J lost 1, with 7 bases in between. CDR3 protein: CASSPQGNTEAFF. The CDR3 DNA is TGTGCCAGCAGCCCACAGGGGAACACTGAAGCTTTCTTT.

This clone was observed once. The V call is TRBV15, the J call TRBJ1-3; the D gene is possibly TRBD1 (5 bases). Trimming stripped 5 bases from V and 6 bases from J, with 26 bases between. The CDR3 loop spans 18 amino acids. CDR1 is LNHNV and CDR2 is YYDKDF in the germline V gene (reference sequence). The DNA of the CDR3 is TGTGCCACCAGCCTCCAGCGGGCAGGGCCCTTTTATTCAAACACCATATATTTT. Translation: CATSLQRAGPFYSNTIYF.

The CDR3 reads CASTPGTALSSGNTIYF. Here the CDR3 DNA reads TGTGCCAGCACCCCAGGGACAGCCTTGAGCTCTGGAAACACCATATATTTT. V usage is TRBV28 and J usage is TRBJ1-3, with 7 bases matching TRBD1. Germline V gene data show CDR1 as MDHEN and CDR2 as SYDVKM. The CDR3 consists of 17 residues. Germline trimming cut 7 bases from V and 0 bases from J; bases unmatched to any gene: 12.

The CDR3 DNA reads as TGCGCCAGCAGCTTGGGGGAGGGGAGATTAAACAATGAGCAGTTCTTC. Residues: CASSLGEGRLNNEQFF. The chain links TRBV5-1 to TRBJ2-1; 7 nucleotides align to TRBD2. The ends lost 0 bases at V and 5 bases at J; junction bases unmatched: 8. Germline V gives CDR1 SGHRS, CDR2 YFSETQ. This CDR3 has 16 residues.

V and J are TRBV7-2 and TRBJ1-6; no clear D. The CDR3 consists of 17 residues. V gave up 1 base and J gave up 5 bases, with 15 bases separating them. Germline lookup yields CDR1 SGHTA and CDR2 FQGNSA. The CDR3 DNA reads as TGTGCCAGCAGCTTAGGTGTAGGTCTTACTCATAATTCACCCCTCCACTTT. This codes for CASSLGVGLTHNSPLHF.

This clone was detected only a few times. The gene calls are TRBV11-1 and TRBJ1-2; D unresolved. This CDR3 region has 11 residues. CDR1 and CDR2 from the germline V gene are SGHAT and FQDESV (reference sequence). The ends were cut back, 8 bases at V and 8 bases at J, with 12 bases in the middle. This CDR3 reads CASLDDGGYTF. The DNA of the CDR3 is TGTGCCAGCCTGGACGACGGAGGCTACACCTTC. The full variable domain, rest sourced from reference TRBV11-1 and TRBJ1-2, is EAEVAQSPRYKITEKSQAVAFWCDPISGHATLYWYRQILGQGPELLVQFQDESVVDDSQLPKDRFSAERLKGVDSTLKIQPAELGDSAMYLCASLDDGGYTFGSGTRLTVV.

This clone was counted a few times. J is TRBJ1-1 and V is TRBV3-1 (or the pseudogene TRBV3-2); no clear D. The CDR3 spans 12 residues. V was shortened by 4 bases and J by 3 bases, with 6 bases between the two germline ends. Germline V gene data show CDR1 as LGHDT and CDR2 as YNNKEL (reference sequence). The CDR3 sequence: CASSREDTEAFF. The CDR3 bases are TGTGCCAGCAGCCGTGAGGACACTGAAGCTTTCTTT.

The table lists this clone with a count of one. This rearrangement joins TRBV2 to TRBJ1-5; D possibly corresponds to TRBD1 (5 bases). Per germline, CDR1 SNHLY and CDR2 FYNNEI. This CDR3 spans 14 amino acids. With 6 bases removed from V and 4 bases from J, the gap between germline ends came to 13 bases. The DNA of the CDR3 is TGTGCCAGCAGCGGGGGACGGAGAAATCAGCCCCAGCATTTT. It encodes CASSGGRRNQPQHF.

The chain couples TRBV5-1 to TRBJ2-2, with D unclear. Trimming stripped 0 bases from V and 0 bases from J, with 12 bases between. Germline assignment: CDR1 SGHRS and CDR2 YFSETQ. The CDR3 consists of 17 residues. CDR3 in amino acids: CASSLDLTSANTGELFF. The CDR3 DNA reads as TGCGCCAGCAGCTTGGATCTCACCTCGGCGAACACCGGGGAGCTGTTTTTT.